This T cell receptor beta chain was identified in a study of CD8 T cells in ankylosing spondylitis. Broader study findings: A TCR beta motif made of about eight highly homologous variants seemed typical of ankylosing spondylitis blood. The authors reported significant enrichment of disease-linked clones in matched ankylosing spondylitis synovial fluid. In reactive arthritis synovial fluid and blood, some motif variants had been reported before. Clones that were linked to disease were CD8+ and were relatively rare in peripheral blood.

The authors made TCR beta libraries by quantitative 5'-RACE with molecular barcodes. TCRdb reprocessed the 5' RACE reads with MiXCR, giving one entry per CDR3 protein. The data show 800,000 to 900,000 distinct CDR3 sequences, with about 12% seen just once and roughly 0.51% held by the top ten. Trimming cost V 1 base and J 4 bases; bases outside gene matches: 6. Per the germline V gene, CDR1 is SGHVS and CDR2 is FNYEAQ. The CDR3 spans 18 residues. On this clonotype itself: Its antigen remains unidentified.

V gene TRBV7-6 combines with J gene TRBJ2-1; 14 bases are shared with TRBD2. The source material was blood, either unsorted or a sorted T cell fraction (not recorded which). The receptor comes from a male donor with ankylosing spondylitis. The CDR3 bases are TGTGCCAGCAGCTTAGTCTCGACTAGCGGGAGGGGATACAATGAGCAGTTCTTC. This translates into CASSLVSTSGRGYNEQFF.